Listed here is a single T cell receptor beta chain. The table lists this clonotype with many counts. Its specific antigen is unknown. No quality values exist for individual bases; no much larger clone is one base distant. Profiling of TCR beta VDJ combinations and CDR3 sequences used genomic DNA as the template. An Illumina HiSeq 2000 was used for TCR repertoire sequencing. Under the source paper's analysis protocol: Repertoires were assessed using TRBV/TRBJ rearrangement plots, CDR3 size and DJ length profiles, and Simpson's diversity index. The most abundant DNA sequence in the deep sequencing data was defined as the immunodominant clone. CDR3 amino acid sequences were checked for sharing across subjects and were also compared against the VDJdb database and published repertoires. The public reads were quality trimmed at Q25 with fastp and then assembled into clones with MiXCR by TCRdb, keeping productive beta chains. Entries are consolidated by CDR3 protein sequence, retaining the most common genes and DNA. It is TCRdb's table, rather than the study itself, that gives the V and J calls and clone size. The sample table holds under 200,000 distinct CDR3 sequences, of which approximately 44% were seen once. The ten largest clones add up to under 3.5% of the sample.

The data were taken from a study of CD8+CD57+ T cells in acquired aplastic anemia (dated by TCRdb to 2017 to 2018). Background on the whole study: DNA extracted from sorted CD4+ and CD8+ cells had a mean of roughly 3 ug, with a range of 0.2 to 27.4 ug. A CD8+CD57+ expansion meant a frequency higher than the mean frequency seen in healthy subjects. Study-wide conclusions, independent of this receptor: Although 25 to 30 CD8+ CDR3 sequences were shared by patients and controls, these sequences appeared highly expressed in patients and within the immunodominant clones of patients. No significant difference in CD8+ Simpson's diversity was found between patients and healthy controls (P=0.060).

Ends trimmed: V by 5 bases, J by 4 bases; bases unmatched to a gene: 5. The CDR3 goes from the cysteine to the phenylalanine over 14 residues. Of all the DNA, just the CDR3 is kept, 42 bases in frame from base 1. The germline V gene specifies SGHRS as CDR1 and YFSETQ as CDR2. Flow cytometry had shown CD8+CD57+ cell expansion in the patients selected for sequencing. Every patient had severe acquired aplastic anemia, diagnosed using the International Study of Aplastic Anemia and Agranulocytosis and Camitta criteria. Patients had received no therapy at the time of blood sampling. TCR repertoires of sorted CD4+ and CD8+ blood T cells from severe aplastic anemia patients and healthy subjects were deep-sequenced in the study. In the USA, patient enrollment took place under clinicaltrials.gov protocols 00001620, 01623167, 00001397, 00071045, 00081523 and 00961064. Ficoll-Paque density gradient centrifugation was used to isolate peripheral blood mononuclear cells. CD4+ and CD8+ T cells were sorted by FACS or magnetic beads before DNA extraction.

Sequencing input: sorted CD4+, CD8+, or CD8+CD57+ T cells (not recorded which) from PBMCs. This receptor was obtained from a human donor with aplastic anemia. In this chain, TRBV5-1 is recombined with TRBJ2-3; 9 central bases correspond to TRBD2. The DNA reads as follows: TGCGCCAGCAGTCCCGGGACTAGCCCAGATACGCAGTATTTT. Its translation reads: CASSPGTSPDTQYF.